The clone carrying this T cell receptor beta chain was seen only once. The antigen remains undetermined. This record belongs to a study of cytomegalovirus exposure and HLA in healthy donors. Study results and limitations: The classifier was said to identify cytomegalovirus status with high specificity and sensitivity. Several of the most significant clusters appeared, in a later analysis, to be linked to common viral pathogens. The analysis excluded some indistinguishable V segments, including TRBV6-2 and TRBV6-3. Some public TCRs appeared in many individuals, while most sequences were rare.

This PCR relied on a set of 60 Vbeta primers and 13 Jbeta primers. The data were produced by immunoSEQ multiplex PCR, yet TCRdb's version contains in-frame clones alone and is incomplete. The repertoire consists of about 100,000 clones, with roughly four fifths occurring once and the leading ten covering roughly 5%. Germline assignment: CDR1 SGHKS and CDR2 YYEKEE (reference sequence). V was shortened by 4 bases and J by 5 bases, with 12 bases between the two germline ends. The CDR3 extends over 13 amino acids. The rearrangement joins TRBV5-5 to TRBJ1-1, with D tentatively TRBD1 (5 bases). Sample: PBMCs. The receptor was derived from a man between 35 and 55 years old in good health and CMV-seropositive. Here the CDR3 reads CASSAQGATEAFF. Here the CDR3 DNA reads TGTGCCAGCAGCGCCCAGGGCGCGACTGAAGCTTTCTTT.